These 27 T cell receptor beta chains were all obtained from the same sample, sequenced in a study of cytomegalovirus exposure and HLA in healthy donors. This PCR relied on a set of 60 Vbeta primers and 13 Jbeta primers. Libraries were prepared by immunoSEQ multiplex PCR; TCRdb keeps only in-frame clonotypes and omits some of them. The sample records about 180,000 clones, roughly 80% being singletons. The sample comprised PBMCs. These receptor sequences come from a middle-aged man in good health and CMV-seronegative.

This clone was picked up a small number of times. J is TRBJ2-4 and V is TRBV18; 7 bases line up with TRBD1. The CDR3 loop spans 16 amino acids. Germline V lookup: CDR1 KGHSH, CDR2 LQKENI. V lost 3 bases and J lost 0; bases outside the gene matches: 5. The CDR3 nucleotides are TGTGCCAGCTCACCGGGGACAGTCATAGCCAAAAACATTCAGTACTTC. Residues: CASSPGTVIAKNIQYF.

The V gene is TRBV29-1, the J gene TRBJ1-3; no clear D gene. From germline, CDR1 is SQVTM and CDR2 ANQGSEA. Trimming took off 7 bases at V and 1 base at J, with 5 bases between the two ends. CDR3 size: 11 residues. CDR3 DNA: TGCAGCGCCTCGTCTGGAAACACCATATATTTT. Translation gives CSASSGNTIYF.

This chain links TRBV30 with TRBJ2-1; the D is unclear. V lost 0 bases and J 1 base, leaving 10 bases between the germline ends. The CDR3 is made up of 15 amino acids. CDR1 GTSNPN and CDR2 SVGIG come from the germline V gene (reference sequence). The chain's CDR3 is CAWSVLARSYNEQFF. The DNA for the CDR3 is TGTGCCTGGAGTGTACTGGCTAGGTCCTACAATGAGCAGTTCTTC. The whole variable domain, filled in from reference TRBV30 and TRBJ2-1, reads SQTIHQWPATLVQPVGSPLSLECTVEGTSNPNLYWYRQAAGRGLQLLFYSVGIGQISSEVPQNLSASRPQDRQFILSSKKLLLSDSGFYLCAWSVLARSYNEQFFGPGTRLTVL.

The chain links TRBV7-6 to TRBJ2-1; 9 bases align to TRBD2. The CDR3 has 17 amino acids. Trimming removed 3 bases from V and 3 bases from J; junction bases left unmatched: 9. CDR1 and CDR2 (germline): SGHVS, FNYEAQ. The DNA of the CDR3 is TGTGCCAGCAGCTTGTACCATAGCGGGAGCGACTACAATGAGCAGTTCTTC. Translated, it gives CASSLYHSGSDYNEQFF.

There are a few counts of this clone. The chain has TRBV5-1 and TRBJ2-1; 9 bases align to TRBD2. There are 14 residues in the CDR3. The J segment lost 2 bases and the V segment lost 7 bases, leaving 4 bases of the junction unmatched. In germline, CDR1 is SGHRS, CDR2 YFSETQ. The CDR3: CASHSGGPYNEQFF. CDR3 DNA: TGCGCCAGCCACAGCGGGGGGCCCTACAATGAGCAGTTCTTC.

V and J are TRBV6-1 and TRBJ2-7; TRBD2 is a possible D gene (5 bases). The CDR3 loop spans 12 amino acids. CDR1 MNHNS and CDR2 SASEGT come from the germline V gene. V was cut by 5 bases and J by 4 bases, with 9 bases left in between. CDR3 region: CASSLEGYEQYF. CDR3 DNA: TGTGCCAGCAGTTTAGAGGGTTACGAGCAGTACTTC.

V gene TRBV7-2 combines with J gene TRBJ1-2; 11 nucleotides align to TRBD1. Germline V gene data show CDR1 as SGHTA and CDR2 as FQGNSA. V shed 4 bases and J 2 bases; nucleotides not matched to a gene: 3. The CDR3 is made up of 15 amino acids. CDR3 DNA: TGTGCCAGCAGCTCAGGACAGGGGGCGAACTATGGCTACACCTTC. It encodes CASSSGQGANYGYTF.

This chain joins TRBV5-4 and TRBJ2-7; 8 bases fit TRBD1. The CDR3 has 17 residues. The germline gives CDR1 SGHNT, CDR2 YYREEE (reference sequence). J lost 0 bases, V lost 0 bases, and 8 bases had no gene match. CDR3 sequence: CASSLGAGTGISYEQYF. CDR3 DNA sequence: TGTGCCAGCAGCTTGGGAGCCGGGACAGGTATCTCCTACGAGCAGTACTTC.

The V call is TRBV7-9, the J call TRBJ2-6; TRBD2 matches 8 bases. The ends lost 5 bases at V and 3 bases at J; junction bases unmatched: 9. Looked up from germline, CDR1 is SEHNR and CDR2 is FQNEAQ (reference sequence). CDR3 length: 17 amino acids. Here the CDR3 reads CASSPPGGADGANVLTF. As DNA, the CDR3 is TGTGCCAGCAGCCCCCCGGGGGGGGCAGATGGGGCCAACGTCCTGACTTTC.

This clone was seen more than once but under ten times. The chain combines TRBV7-8 with TRBJ2-3; the D gene is possibly TRBD2 (5 bases). This CDR3 is built from 12 residues. Per germline, CDR1 SGHVS and CDR2 FQNEAQ. Trimming left V 8 bases short and J 2 bases short, with 8 bases between. This CDR3 reads CASSGVTDTQYF. Written as DNA, the CDR3 is TGTGCCAGCTCCGGGGTCACAGATACGCAGTATTTT. Combining the CDR3 with reference TRBV7-8 and TRBJ2-3 gives the whole variable domain GAGVSQSPRYKVAKRGQDVALRCDPISGHVSLFWYQQALGQGPEFLTYFQNEAQLDKSGLPSDRFFAERPEGSVSTLKIQRTQQEDSAVYLCASSGVTDTQYFGPGTRLTVL.

This clone occurred a few times. The rearrangement uses TRBV6-5 and TRBJ2-7; 7 bases match TRBD2. V was clipped by 5 bases and J by 0 bases; unmatched bases: 4. The germline gives CDR1 MNHEY, CDR2 SVGAGI. CDR3 length: 14 residues. As DNA, the CDR3 is TGTGCCAGCAGTGCCGGGACTACCTCCTACGAGCAGTACTTC. It translates to CASSAGTTSYEQYF.

This clone was detected once. The chain links TRBV7-6 to TRBJ2-7, with D possibly being TRBD1 (5 bases). This CDR3 spans 15 amino acids. V lost 5 bases to trimming and J lost 4 bases, with 18 bases between them. Germline CDR1 SGHVS, CDR2 FNYEAQ. CDR3 sequence reads: CASSRSSDIGYEQYF. The CDR3, as DNA: TGTGCCAGCAGCCGTAGCTCGGACATCGGATACGAGCAGTACTTC.

The genes are TRBV5-1 and TRBJ2-3, with TRBD2 matching over 8 bases. Germline V gene data show CDR1 as SGHRS and CDR2 as YFSETQ. This CDR3 region has 14 residues. V shed 7 bases and J 5 bases; nucleotides not matched to a gene: 9. CDR3 protein: CASVAGGQQDTQYF. The CDR3 DNA reads TGCGCCAGCGTGGCGGGAGGTCAACAAGATACGCAGTATTTT.

This sequence joins TRBV5-1 and TRBJ1-5, with D maybe TRBD1 (5 bases). Germline V lookup: CDR1 SGHRS, CDR2 YFSETQ. The CDR3 contains 15 residues. Trimming shortened V by 0 bases and J by 7 bases, and 14 bases separated the two germline ends. CDR3 in DNA: TGCGCCAGCAGCTTGGGCGACAGTCGAAGCCAGCCCCAGCATTTT. It specifies CASSLGDSRSQPQHF.

This sequence joins TRBV10-1 and TRBJ2-5; no clear D gene. The DNA end favors TRBJ2-7, so the J call may be wrong. The length of the CDR3 is 11 residues. Germline CDR1 WNHNN, CDR2 SYGVQD (reference sequence). CDR3 sequence: CASSDSYEQYF. CDR3 DNA sequence: TGCGCCAGCAGTGACTCCTACGAGCAGTACTTC.

The genes are TRBV28 and TRBJ1-1; possible D gene TRBD1, 6 bases. CDR3 length: 15 amino acids. V lost 5 bases and J 1 base, leaving 14 bases between the germline ends. Germline V lookup: CDR1 MDHEN, CDR2 SYDVKM. The CDR3 nucleotides read TGTGCCAGCAGTGCCAATCTACAGGGGAACACTGAAGCTTTCTTT. It specifies CASSANLQGNTEAFF.

The chain links TRBV6-1 to TRBJ2-7; 8 positions match TRBD1. Germline V lookup: CDR1 MNHNS, CDR2 SASEGT. This CDR3 is 13 amino acids long. J was trimmed by 4 bases and V by 6 bases; bases with no gene match: 5. The CDR3 sequence is CASRRDRRYEQYF. CDR3 in DNA: TGTGCCAGCAGGAGGGACAGGCGGTACGAGCAGTACTTC.

This chain connects TRBV7-8 to TRBJ2-1; 11 bases align to TRBD1. Trimming removed 6 bases from V and 10 bases from J; junction bases left unmatched: 11. The CDR3 loop spans 15 amino acids. CDR1 is SGHVS and CDR2 is FQNEAQ in the germline V gene. CDR3 residues: CASSPGDRGFGEQFF. CDR3 in DNA: TGTGCCAGCAGTCCCGGGGACAGGGGGTTTGGGGAGCAGTTCTTC.

The chain combines TRBV29-1 with TRBJ1-2; D possibly corresponds to TRBD1 (5 bases). This CDR3 comprises 12 residues. V was cut by 7 bases and J by 1 base, with 10 bases left in between. In germline, CDR1 is SQVTM, CDR2 ANQGSEA. CDR3 loop: CSAPTVNYGYTF. CDR3 bases: TGCAGCGCCCCGACAGTTAACTATGGCTACACCTTC.

The rearrangement links TRBV2 to TRBJ2-1; 14 bases align to TRBD2. J was trimmed by 9 bases and V by 4 bases; bases with no gene match: 5. Germline values: CDR1 SNHLY, CDR2 FYNNEI. This CDR3 has 15 residues. Written as DNA, the CDR3 is TGTGCCAGCAGTGGACTAGCGGGAGGGAGCCGTGAGCAGTTCTTC. The encoded protein is CASSGLAGGSREQFF.

The CDR3 protein is CASSPDTGVRPQHF. In nucleotides, the CDR3 is TGTGCCAGCTCACCAGATACAGGGGTACGGCCCCAGCATTTT. The rearrangement links TRBV18 to TRBJ1-5; 7 bases fit TRBD1. Germline CDR1 KGHSH, CDR2 LQKENI. This CDR3 comprises 14 residues. J lost 9 bases, V lost 2 bases, and 7 bases had no gene match.

The gene calls are TRBV6-6 and TRBJ2-3; weak D call: TRBD2 (6 bases). Trimming shortened V by 0 bases and J by 4 bases, and 11 bases separated the two germline ends. The CDR3 has 15 residues. Germline assignment: CDR1 MNHNY and CDR2 SVGAGI (reference sequence). CDR3 DNA sequence: TGTGCCAGCAGTTACTCGAGTACTAGCTCAGATACGCAGTATTTT. This translates into CASSYSSTSSDTQYF.

The gene calls are TRBV7-2 and TRBJ1-5; D is perhaps TRBD1 (5 bases). Germline loops: CDR1 SGHTA, CDR2 FQGNSA. This CDR3 has 14 amino acids. V lost 3 bases and J lost 2, with 8 bases in between. Here the CDR3 reads CASSLTVGNQPQHF. The CDR3 nucleotides read TGTGCCAGCAGCTTGACAGTCGGCAATCAGCCCCAGCATTTT.

J is TRBJ2-7 and V is TRBV19, with D tentatively TRBD2 (5 bases). The CDR3 runs to 13 residues. The germline gives CDR1 LNHDA, CDR2 SQIVND (reference sequence). Trimming took off 4 bases at V and 9 bases at J, with 16 bases between the two ends. The CDR3 reads CASSNNGETGQYF. CDR3 coding DNA: TGTGCCAGTAGTAACAATGGGGAGACGGGGCAGTACTTC.

This sequence joins TRBV7-9 and TRBJ1-4; D call uncertain. V was shortened by 5 bases and J by 3 bases, with 13 bases between the two germline ends. The CDR3 has 15 amino acids. The germline CDR1 and CDR2 sequences are SEHNR and FQNEAQ (reference sequence). The CDR3, as DNA: TGTGCCAGCAGCGCCTGGGCTACGGCTAATGAAAAACTGTTTTTT. It encodes CASSAWATANEKLFF.

V and J are TRBV7-2 and TRBJ2-7; no clear D. V dropped 2 bases and J dropped 2 bases, with 10 bases sitting between them. Germline V gives CDR1 SGHTA, CDR2 FQGNSA. The CDR3 spans 14 residues. The DNA for the CDR3 is TGTGCCAGCAGCTTATTAGTCAGGACCTACGAGCAGTACTTC. This sequence encodes CASSLLVRTYEQYF.

The chain recombines TRBV6-5 with TRBJ2-6; 8 bases line up with TRBD1. CDR3 length: 13 residues. J gave up 13 bases and V 6 bases, and 8 bases lay outside the gene matches. Germline-derived CDR1 and CDR2 are MNHEY and SVGAGI. The DNA for the CDR3 is TGTGCCAGCAGCCGGGACAGGTCAGATGTCCTGACTTTC. Translated, it gives CASSRDRSDVLTF.